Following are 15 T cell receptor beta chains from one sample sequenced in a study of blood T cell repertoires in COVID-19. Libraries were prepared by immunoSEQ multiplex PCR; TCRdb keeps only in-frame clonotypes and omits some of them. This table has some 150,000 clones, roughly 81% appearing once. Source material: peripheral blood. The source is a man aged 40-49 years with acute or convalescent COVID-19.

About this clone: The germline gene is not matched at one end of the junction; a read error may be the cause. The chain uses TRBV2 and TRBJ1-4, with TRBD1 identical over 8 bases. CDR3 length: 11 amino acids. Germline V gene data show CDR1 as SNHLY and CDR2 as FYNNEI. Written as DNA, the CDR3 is TGTGCCAGCAGCGCTCAGGGGGCGATAAGATTT. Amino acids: CASSAQGAIRF.

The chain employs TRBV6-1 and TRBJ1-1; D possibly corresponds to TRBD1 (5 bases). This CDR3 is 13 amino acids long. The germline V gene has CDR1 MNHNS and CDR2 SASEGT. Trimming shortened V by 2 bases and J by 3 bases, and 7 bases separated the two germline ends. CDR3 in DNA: TGTGCCAGCAGTGAACAGGGATACACTGAAGCTTTCTTT. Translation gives CASSEQGYTEAFF.

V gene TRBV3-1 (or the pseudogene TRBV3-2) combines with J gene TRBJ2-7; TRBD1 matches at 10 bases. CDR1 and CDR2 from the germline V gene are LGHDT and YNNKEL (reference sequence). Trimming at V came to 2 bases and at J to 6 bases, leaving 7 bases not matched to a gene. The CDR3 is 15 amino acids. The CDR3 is CASSQPRRDRGEQYF. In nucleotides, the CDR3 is TGTGCCAGCAGCCAACCCCGCCGGGACAGGGGCGAGCAGTACTTC.

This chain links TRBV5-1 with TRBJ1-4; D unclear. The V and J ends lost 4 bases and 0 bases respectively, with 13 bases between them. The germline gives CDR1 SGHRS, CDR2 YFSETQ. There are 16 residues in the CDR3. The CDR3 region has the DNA TGCGCCAGCAGCGACGGGAGATATGCAACTAATGAAAAACTGTTTTTT. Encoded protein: CASSDGRYATNEKLFF.

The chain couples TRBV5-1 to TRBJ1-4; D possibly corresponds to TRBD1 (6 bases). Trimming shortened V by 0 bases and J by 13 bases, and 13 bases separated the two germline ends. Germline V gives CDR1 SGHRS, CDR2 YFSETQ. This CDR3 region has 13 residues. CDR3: CASSLAVTGILFF. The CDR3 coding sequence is TGCGCCAGCAGCTTGGCCGTGACAGGAATACTGTTTTTT.

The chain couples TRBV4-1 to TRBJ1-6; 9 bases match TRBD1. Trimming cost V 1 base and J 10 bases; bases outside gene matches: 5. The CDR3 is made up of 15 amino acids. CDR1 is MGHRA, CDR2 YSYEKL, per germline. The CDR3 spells CASSQARDRESPLHF. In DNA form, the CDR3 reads TGCGCCAGCAGCCAAGCCCGGGACAGGGAATCACCCCTCCACTTT.

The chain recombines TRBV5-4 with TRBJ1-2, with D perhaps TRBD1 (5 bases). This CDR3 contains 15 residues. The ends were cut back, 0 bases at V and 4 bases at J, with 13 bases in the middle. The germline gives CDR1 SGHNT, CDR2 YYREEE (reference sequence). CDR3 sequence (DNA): TGTGCCAGCAGCTTGGGGTTGACAGAAAGCTATGGCTACACCTTC. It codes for CASSLGLTESYGYTF.

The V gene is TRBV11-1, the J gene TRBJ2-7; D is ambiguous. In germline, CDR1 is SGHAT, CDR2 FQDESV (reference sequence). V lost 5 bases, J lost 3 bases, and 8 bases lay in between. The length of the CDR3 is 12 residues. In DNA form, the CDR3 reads TGTGCCAGCAGCCCAAACAGCTACGAGCAGTACTTC. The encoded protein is CASSPNSYEQYF.

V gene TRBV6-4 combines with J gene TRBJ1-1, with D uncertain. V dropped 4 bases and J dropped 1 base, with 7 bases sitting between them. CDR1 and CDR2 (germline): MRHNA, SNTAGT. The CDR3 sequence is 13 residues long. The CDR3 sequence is CASSVYRNTEAFF. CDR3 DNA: TGTGCCAGCAGTGTGTACAGGAACACTGAAGCTTTCTTT.

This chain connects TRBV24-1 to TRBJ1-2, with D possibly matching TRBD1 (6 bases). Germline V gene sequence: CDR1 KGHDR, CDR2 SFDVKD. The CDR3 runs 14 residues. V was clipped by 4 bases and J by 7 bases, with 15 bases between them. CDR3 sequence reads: CATSDRRGARGYTF. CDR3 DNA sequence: TGTGCCACCAGTGACCGACGGGGGGCGCGTGGCTACACCTTC.

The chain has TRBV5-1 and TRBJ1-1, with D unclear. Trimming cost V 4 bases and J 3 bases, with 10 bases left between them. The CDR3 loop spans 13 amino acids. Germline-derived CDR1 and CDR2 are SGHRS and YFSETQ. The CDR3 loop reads CASSAQRDTEAFF. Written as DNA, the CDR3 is TGCGCCAGCAGCGCCCAGAGGGACACTGAAGCTTTCTTT.

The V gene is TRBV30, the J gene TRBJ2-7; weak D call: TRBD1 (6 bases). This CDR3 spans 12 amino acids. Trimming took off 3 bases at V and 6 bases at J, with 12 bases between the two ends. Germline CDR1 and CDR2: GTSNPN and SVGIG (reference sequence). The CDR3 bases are TGTGCCTGGAGAGTACAGGGATCCGAGCAGTACTTC. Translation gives CAWRVQGSEQYF.

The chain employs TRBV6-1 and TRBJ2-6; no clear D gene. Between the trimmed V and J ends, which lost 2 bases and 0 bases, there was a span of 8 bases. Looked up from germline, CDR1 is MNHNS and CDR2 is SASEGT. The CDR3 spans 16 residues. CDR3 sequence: CASSEFSISGANVLTF. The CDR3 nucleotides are TGTGCCAGCAGTGAATTTTCTATCTCTGGGGCCAACGTCCTGACTTTC.

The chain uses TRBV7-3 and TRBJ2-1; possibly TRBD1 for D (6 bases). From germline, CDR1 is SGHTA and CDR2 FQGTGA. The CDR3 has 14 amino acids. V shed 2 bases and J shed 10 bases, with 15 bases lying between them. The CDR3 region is CASSLGAGASEQFF. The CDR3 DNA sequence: TGTGCCAGCAGCTTAGGGGCAGGGGCATCGGAGCAGTTCTTC.

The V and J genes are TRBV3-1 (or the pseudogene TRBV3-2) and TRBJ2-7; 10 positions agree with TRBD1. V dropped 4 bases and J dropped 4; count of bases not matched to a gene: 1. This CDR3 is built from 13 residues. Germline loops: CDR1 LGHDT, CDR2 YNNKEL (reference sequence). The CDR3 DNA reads TGTGCCAGCAGCCGGGACAGGGGTTACGAGCAGTACTTC. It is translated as CASSRDRGYEQYF.